A single sample gave rise to the 21 T cell receptor beta chains below, sequenced in a study of T cells in localized non-small cell lung cancer (dated by TCRdb to 2018 to 2020). Library prep was done by the immunoSEQ multiplex PCR assay. Sourced from immuneACCESS, this table was stored by TCRdb with only in-frame sequences that have V and J called. A share of the clones is absent; for the studies checked, an unresolved V gene accounts for under half, and the remainder has no known explanation. Counted in this sample were fewer than 100,000 clones; about nine tenths of them appeared once. The ten most abundant clones make up about 15% of the sample. Sequenced here: peripheral blood, sampled before any cancer treatment. Receptors originate from a man aged 35 to 69 with stage I squamous cell lung carcinoma.

This chain uses TRBV7-2 with TRBJ1-2; D is undetermined. The V end was cut by 5 bases, the J end by 5 bases, with 18 bases between. Germline V gene lookup returns CDR1 SGHTA and CDR2 FQGNSA. The CDR3 covers 15 residues. CDR3 residues: CASSLHSVGPYGYTF. CDR3 DNA: TGTGCCAGCAGCCTCCATTCGGTAGGGCCTTATGGCTACACCTTC.

The J gene is TRBJ1-2, the V gene TRBV7-9; TRBD1 aligns across 7 bases. V lost 4 bases to trimming and J lost 10 bases; unmatched junction nucleotides: 6. CDR3 length equals 12 residues. Germline V lookup: CDR1 SEHNR, CDR2 FQNEAQ (reference sequence). CDR3 loop: CASSSTGSDYTF. CDR3 nucleotides: TGTGCCAGCAGCTCGACAGGGTCAGACTACACCTTC.

This clone was counted between two and nine times. The chain uses TRBV6-1 and TRBJ2-7, with 10 positions matching TRBD1. This CDR3 has 14 amino acids. CDR1 and CDR2 (germline): MNHNS, SASEGT. V was clipped by 6 bases and J by 2 bases; unmatched bases: 4. The CDR3 nucleotides read TGTGCCAGCAGCCCGACAGGGGGCCCCTACGAGCAGTACTTC. Residues: CASSPTGGPYEQYF.

J is TRBJ2-3 and V is TRBV28; D unresolved. Germline V gene data show CDR1 as MDHEN and CDR2 as SYDVKM. Between the trimmed V and J ends, which lost 10 bases and 3 bases, there was a span of 8 bases. This CDR3 comprises 11 residues. The CDR3 spells CATGPTDTQYF. The CDR3 region has the DNA TGTGCCACAGGTCCGACAGATACGCAGTATTTT. The complete variable domain, with remaining parts taken from reference TRBV28 and TRBJ2-3, reads DVKVTQSSRYLVKRTGEKVFLECVQDMDHENMFWYRQDPGLGLRLIYFSYDVKMKEKGDIPEGYSVSREKKERFSLILESASTNQTSMYLCATGPTDTQYFGPGTRLTVL.

This clone was seen a handful of times. The chain links TRBV6-5 to TRBJ1-5; D not certain. The germline V gene encodes CDR1 MNHEY and CDR2 SVGAGI. Trimming removed 4 bases at V and 3 bases at J, with 10 bases between. This CDR3 has 14 amino acids. Here the CDR3 DNA reads TGTGCCAGCAGTTCCTTTGGATTCAATCAGCCCCAGCATTTT. Protein: CASSSFGFNQPQHF.

The genes are TRBV6-5 and TRBJ1-2, with 10 bases fitting TRBD1. Germline V gene sequence: CDR1 MNHEY, CDR2 SVGAGI. The trim removed 6 bases at V and 3 bases at J, leaving 7 bases unmatched. The CDR3 is 15 residues long. The CDR3 region is CASSSPGTGDYGYTF. CDR3 DNA: TGTGCCAGCAGCAGTCCCGGGACAGGGGACTATGGCTACACCTTC.

This clone has just a few counts. The J gene is TRBJ2-3, the V gene TRBV29-1; 10 bases fit TRBD2. Germline CDR1 is SQVTM and CDR2 is ANQGSEA. J lost 1 base, V lost 2 bases, and 3 bases had no gene match. CDR3 length: 15 residues. The CDR3: CSVEYGTSGTDTQYF. CDR3 in DNA: TGCAGCGTTGAATACGGGACTAGCGGCACAGATACGCAGTATTTT.

The chain uses TRBV19 and TRBJ1-2; 7 bases line up with TRBD1. Trimming at V came to 6 bases and at J to 3 bases, leaving 4 bases not matched to a gene. The CDR3 has 13 amino acids. Germline lookup yields CDR1 LNHDA and CDR2 SQIVND (reference sequence). The CDR3 protein is CASSSTGDYGYTF. The CDR3 region has the DNA TGTGCCAGTAGCAGCACAGGGGACTATGGCTACACCTTC.

V gene TRBV18 combines with J gene TRBJ2-2; 12 bases are a match to TRBD1. The trim removed 1 base at V and 7 bases at J, leaving 4 bases unmatched. Germline V gene data show CDR1 as KGHSH and CDR2 as LQKENI. The CDR3 extends over 16 amino acids. CDR3 region: CASSPQGQGANGELFF. The CDR3 DNA reads as TGTGCCAGCTCACCACAGGGACAGGGGGCCAACGGGGAGCTGTTTTTT. Full variable domain (outside the CDR3, taken from reference TRBV18 and TRBJ2-2): NAGVMQNPRHLVRRRGQEARLRCSPMKGHSHVYWYRQLPEEGLKFMVYLQKENIIDESGMPKERFSAEFPKEGPSILRIQQVVRGDSAAYFCASSPQGQGANGELFFGEGSRLTVL.

The V gene is TRBV6-5, the J gene TRBJ2-5, with 12 nucleotides matching TRBD1. CDR3 length equals 15 residues. Germline V gives CDR1 MNHEY, CDR2 SVGAGI. Germline trimming cut 2 bases from V and 5 bases from J; bases unmatched to any gene: 3. The CDR3 bases are TGTGCCAGCAGTTACCGGGACAGGGGGCTGGAGACCCAGTACTTC. Translation gives CASSYRDRGLETQYF.

V and J are TRBV19 and TRBJ2-1; 8 bases are a match to TRBD1. The V gene's germline CDR1 is LNHDA and CDR2 SQIVND (reference sequence). V lost 6 bases and J lost 9; bases outside the gene matches: 7. CDR3 length equals 13 residues. As DNA, the CDR3 is TGTGCCAGTAGGCTCCTCGGGACAGGTGAGCAGTTCTTC. This gives the protein CASRLLGTGEQFF. Variable domain in full (rest from reference TRBV19 and TRBJ2-1): DGGITQSPKYLFRKEGQNVTLSCEQNLNHDAMYWYRQDPGQGLRLIYYSQIVNDFQKGDIAEGYSVSREKKESFPLTVTSAQKNPTAFYLCASRLLGTGEQFFGPGTRLTVL.

The CDR3 region has the DNA TGTGCCAGCAGCTTAAAAATCGTCCAAAACTATGGCTACACCTTC. Translation: CASSLKIVQNYGYTF. The V and J genes are TRBV7-2 and TRBJ1-2; D not resolved. This CDR3 has 15 residues. Trimming removed 2 bases from V and 2 bases from J, with 12 bases in between. CDR1 and CDR2 from the germline V gene are SGHTA and FQGNSA.

The rearrangement uses TRBV5-4 and TRBJ2-7; D could derive from TRBD1 or TRBD2 (6 bases each). The V end lost 4 bases, the J end lost 0 bases, and 14 bases lay between the germline ends. Germline CDR1 SGHNT, CDR2 YYREEE (reference sequence). There are 15 residues in the CDR3. CDR3 loop: CASSVGGPSSYEQYF. The CDR3 DNA sequence: TGTGCCAGCAGCGTCGGGGGCCCTTCCTCCTACGAGCAGTACTTC.

The chain has TRBV28 and TRBJ1-5, with 9 bases that match TRBD1. The V and J ends lost 6 bases and 4 bases, in that order; junction bases with no gene match: 13. This CDR3 has 17 amino acids. Germline CDR1 MDHEN, CDR2 SYDVKM. The CDR3 region has the DNA TGTGCCAGCAGGGGGCCATCACCGGGACAGGGAAATCAGCCCCAGCATTTT. Protein product: CASRGPSPGQGNQPQHF. Complete variable domain (other parts from reference TRBV28 and TRBJ1-5): DVKVTQSSRYLVKRTGEKVFLECVQDMDHENMFWYRQDPGLGLRLIYFSYDVKMKEKGDIPEGYSVSREKKERFSLILESASTNQTSMYLCASRGPSPGQGNQPQHFGDGTRLSIL.

The rearrangement uses TRBV7-2 and TRBJ2-1, with D possibly being TRBD2 (5 bases). Trimming pared 1 base from V and 2 bases from J, leaving 15 bases between. Germline values: CDR1 SGHTA, CDR2 FQGNSA. The CDR3 sequence is 17 residues long. In nucleotides, the CDR3 is TGTGCCAGCAGCTTAGGCCCGGGAACTAAGCCCTACAATGAGCAGTTCTTC. Translation gives CASSLGPGTKPYNEQFF.

CDR3 residues: CASSDIGEGSTEAFF. The CDR3 nucleotides are TGCGCCAGCAGCGATATAGGGGAGGGAAGCACTGAAGCTTTCTTT. The rearrangement joins TRBV5-1 to TRBJ1-1; D perhaps matches TRBD1 (5 bases). Germline V gene lookup returns CDR1 SGHRS and CDR2 YFSETQ. V lost 4 bases to trimming and J lost 4 bases, with 17 bases between them. The CDR3 is 15 amino acids. Drawing the rest from reference TRBV5-1 and TRBJ1-1, the complete variable domain is KAGVTQTPRYLIKTRGQQVTLSCSPISGHRSVSWYQQTPGQGLQFLFEYFSETQRNKGNFPGRFSGRQFSNSRSEMNVSTLELGDSALYLCASSDIGEGSTEAFFGQGTRLTVV.

This rearrangement joins TRBV9 to TRBJ1-2; 7 bases align to TRBD1. The CDR3 is made up of 16 amino acids. J was trimmed by 1 base and V by 4 bases; bases with no gene match: 10. CDR1 is SGDLS and CDR2 is YYNGEE in the germline V gene. The DNA for the CDR3 is TGTGCCAGCAGCCTCTCCGTGACAGGGAGTAACTATGGCTACACCTTC. The encoded protein is CASSLSVTGSNYGYTF. Complete variable domain (other parts from reference TRBV9 and TRBJ1-2): DSGVTQTPKHLITATGQRVTLRCSPRSGDLSVYWYQQSLDQGLQFLIQYYNGEERAKGNILERFSAQQFPDLHSELNLSSLELGDSALYFCASSLSVTGSNYGYTFGSGTRLTVV.

The chain joins TRBV4-1 to TRBJ1-2, with D unresolved. Trimming stripped 0 bases from V and 4 bases from J, with 6 bases between. This CDR3 has 13 residues. CDR1 and CDR2 from the germline V gene are MGHRA and YSYEKL. DNA of the CDR3: TGCGCCAGCAGCCAAGAGGGGTTCTATGGCTACACCTTC. Its protein is CASSQEGFYGYTF.

V is TRBV10-1 and J is TRBJ1-1; D call uncertain. CDR1 and CDR2 from the germline V gene are WNHNN and SYGVQD (reference sequence). The length of the CDR3 is 12 residues. Trimming took 4 bases from V and 1 from J, leaving 4 bases between them. The CDR3 bases are TGCGCCAGCAGTGCAGGGAACACTGAAGCTTTCTTT. Translated: CASSAGNTEAFF.

This rearrangement joins TRBV6-1 to TRBJ1-1, with D maybe TRBD1 (6 bases). V lost 4 bases, J lost 1 base, and 7 bases lay in between. CDR3 length: 13 residues. CDR1 MNHNS and CDR2 SASEGT come from the germline V gene. CDR3 residues: CASSVGGNTEAFF. CDR3 in DNA: TGTGCCAGCAGTGTAGGGGGGAACACTGAAGCTTTCTTT.

V gene TRBV5-1 combines with J gene TRBJ1-1; 7 positions agree with TRBD1. This CDR3 contains 13 residues. Germline assignment: CDR1 SGHRS and CDR2 YFSETQ. Germline trimming cut 4 bases from V and 4 bases from J; bases unmatched to any gene: 4. The CDR3 coding sequence is TGCGCCAGCAGCACAGGGACAGTCACTGAAGCTTTCTTT. This gives the protein CASSTGTVTEAFF.